Described below is a single T cell receptor (beta chain) sequence and its context. The sample belongs to a study of blood T cell repertoires in COVID-19. Sequencing used immunoSEQ multiplex PCR; TCRdb keeps in-frame clones, though not all of them. Here the sample spans 230,000 or so clones, roughly 84% being singletons. V gave up 6 bases and J gave up 5 bases, with 16 bases separating them. The CDR3 loop spans 14 amino acids. CDR1 LNHDA and CDR2 SQIVND come from the germline V gene (reference sequence). This TCR came from a man between 45 and 60 years old who had recovered from COVID-19. The chain links TRBV19 to TRBJ1-2, with D hard to call. The specimen was PBMCs or T cells enriched from blood (not recorded which). The CDR3 DNA follows: TGTGCCAGTAGGGAGGAAGGCGCCCGTTATGGCTACACCTTC. Its protein is CASREEGARYGYTF. The variable domain in full, with the rest retrieved from reference TRBV19 and TRBJ1-2, is DGGITQSPKYLFRKEGQNVTLSCEQNLNHDAMYWYRQDPGQGLRLIYYSQIVNDFQKGDIAEGYSVSREKKESFPLTVTSAQKNPTAFYLCASREEGARYGYTFGSGTRLTVV.